This T cell receptor beta chain was profiled in a study of a mutant IDH1 vaccine in newly diagnosed glioma. Study-level information: Treated patients had a mean age of roughly 40 years and a roughly 60% male, around 38% female split.

The CDR3 extends over 15 amino acids. The V end lost 3 bases, the J end lost 7 bases, and 15 bases lay between the germline ends. The germline gives CDR1 SNHLY, CDR2 FYNNEI. This clone has only a few counts. Its matching antigen is unknown. Only in-frame clones appear in the TCRdb table, and some are missing; sequencing was by immunoSEQ multiplex PCR. The repertoire has about 26,000 clones, roughly three quarters of them found once; the top ten carry around 7.2%. This sample's time point: week 5, during vaccination. Every vaccination contained 300 ug of the mutant IDH1 20-mer peptide and was paired with topical imiquimod.

The starting material was PBMCs, obtained from a glioma patient whose treatment included an IDH1 peptide vaccine. The TCR was taken from a middle-aged man with glioma. Some clones in this sample may be carry-over from other donors' samples. The chain has TRBV2 and TRBJ1-4, with no clear D. The chain's CDR3 is CASSEIGTDSEKLFF. The CDR3 DNA is TGTGCCAGCAGTGAGATTGGTACCGATAGTGAAAAACTGTTTTTT.